This is a list of T cell receptor beta chains from one sample in a study of T cell responses to AZD1222 COVID-19 vaccine. The assay was immunoSEQ multiplex PCR, and TCRdb's table has in-frame clones only and misses some. Of approximately 110,000 clones listed, roughly nine tenths were seen once; the top ten hold about 4.7%. The sequenced sample was peripheral blood, obtained on day 0 of AZD1222 vaccination. These receptors all stem from an adult in good health. Each CDR3 is given with its conserved first and last residue. The D gene is left open where the match is weak. For some rows the clone size is stated as once, few or many, or as a class when expanded; others skip it.

CDR3aa: CATSHRAKDTQYF; CDR3nt: TGTGCCACTTCACACAGGGCGAAAGATACGCAGTATTTT; abundance: .; j_gene: TRBJ2-3; d_gene: .; v_gene: TRBV24-1
CDR3aa: CASSPWTGISYSPLHF; CDR3nt: TGTGCCAGCAGTCCGTGGACAGGGATCTCATATTCACCCCTCCACTTT; abundance: .; j_gene: TRBJ1-6; d_gene: TRBD1; v_gene: TRBV27
CDR3aa: CASRRTLTGGLYGYTF; CDR3nt: TGTGCCAGCAGGCGGACTTTGACAGGTGGACTCTATGGCTACACCTTC; abundance: .; j_gene: TRBJ1-2; d_gene: .; v_gene: TRBV28
CDR3aa: CASSLSSGSTDTQYF; CDR3nt: TGTGCCAGCAGTTTGAGTAGCGGGAGTACAGATACGCAGTATTTT; abundance: .; j_gene: TRBJ2-3; d_gene: TRBD2; v_gene: TRBV6-4
CDR3aa: CASSLLQGFYEQYF; CDR3nt: TGTGCCAGCAGCCTTCTACAGGGATTCTACGAGCAGTACTTC; abundance: few; j_gene: TRBJ2-7; d_gene: .; v_gene: TRBV14
CDR3aa: CASSLGRVAEQYF; CDR3nt: TGTGCCAGCAGTTTAGGCAGGGTGGCCGAGCAGTACTTC; abundance: .; j_gene: TRBJ2-7; d_gene: .; v_gene: TRBV12-3/TRBV12-4
CDR3aa: CASSLGPGGSTDTQYF; CDR3nt: TGTGCCAGCAGCTTAGGTCCGGGAGGCAGCACAGATACGCAGTATTTT; abundance: .; j_gene: TRBJ2-3; d_gene: TRBD2; v_gene: TRBV7-8
CDR3aa: CATSRGGHQRYEQYF; CDR3nt: TGTGCCACCAGCAGAGGGGGGCACCAGCGGTACGAGCAGTACTTC; abundance: .; j_gene: TRBJ2-7; d_gene: .; v_gene: TRBV15
CDR3aa: CASSPGGGLNTEAFF; CDR3nt: TGCGCCAGCAGCCCAGGCGGGGGGCTGAACACTGAAGCTTTCTTT; abundance: few; j_gene: TRBJ1-1; d_gene: .; v_gene: TRBV4-3
CDR3aa: CASSLGRSSYEQYF; CDR3nt: TGTGCCAGCAGCTTGGGACGGAGCTCCTACGAGCAGTACTTC; abundance: .; j_gene: TRBJ2-7; d_gene: .; v_gene: TRBV7-2
CDR3aa: CASNSRRNTGELFF; CDR3nt: TGTGCCAGCAATAGCAGGAGGAACACCGGGGAGCTGTTTTTT; abundance: .; j_gene: TRBJ2-2; d_gene: .; v_gene: TRBV7-9
CDR3aa: CASSLGGTGSYEQYF; CDR3nt: TGTGCCAGCAGCTTGGGGGGGACAGGGTCCTACGAGCAGTACTTC; abundance: .; j_gene: TRBJ2-7; d_gene: TRBD1; v_gene: TRBV13
CDR3aa: CASSVDPGPIGYTF; CDR3nt: TGTGCCAGCAGCGTCGATCCGGGTCCTATTGGCTACACCTTC; abundance: .; j_gene: TRBJ1-2; d_gene: .; v_gene: TRBV9
CDR3aa: CASSEFGGQGPLNTEAFF; CDR3nt: TGTGCCAGCAGTGAATTCGGGGGACAGGGCCCATTGAACACTGAAGCTTTCTTT; abundance: .; j_gene: TRBJ1-1; d_gene: TRBD1; v_gene: TRBV25-1
CDR3aa: CASSLALAGGGTDTQYF; CDR3nt: TGTGCCAGCAGCTTGGCCTTAGCGGGGGGAGGTACAGATACGCAGTATTTT; abundance: .; j_gene: TRBJ2-3; d_gene: TRBD2; v_gene: TRBV5-4
CDR3aa: CASSLAPGTLSTDTQYF; CDR3nt: TGCGCCAGCAGCTTGGCCCCGGGGACTTTAAGCACAGATACGCAGTATTTT; abundance: .; j_gene: TRBJ2-3; d_gene: .; v_gene: TRBV5-1
CDR3aa: CASSLDLDGYSGNTIYF; CDR3nt: TGTGCCAGCAGCTTAGATCTGGACGGATACTCTGGAAACACCATATATTTT; abundance: .; j_gene: TRBJ1-3; d_gene: .; v_gene: TRBV11-3
CDR3aa: CASSFLAGTYNEQFF; CDR3nt: TGTGCCAGCAGCTTCTTAGCGGGAACCTACAATGAGCAGTTCTTC; abundance: .; j_gene: TRBJ2-1; d_gene: TRBD2; v_gene: TRBV11-2
CDR3aa: CATTREGLGNTEAFF; CDR3nt: TGCGCCACCACCAGGGAAGGGCTTGGGAACACTGAAGCTTTCTTT; abundance: .; j_gene: TRBJ1-1; d_gene: .; v_gene: TRBV5-1
CDR3aa: CASSSRGSDLNTEAFF; CDR3nt: TGTGCCAGCAGCAGCCGGGGGAGCGATCTGAACACTGAAGCTTTCTTT; abundance: .; j_gene: TRBJ1-1; d_gene: .; v_gene: TRBV9
CDR3aa: CASSPSRRGVTDTQYF; CDR3nt: TGTGCCAGCAGCCCCTCACGGCGTGGGGTCACAGATACGCAGTATTTT; abundance: .; j_gene: TRBJ2-3; d_gene: .; v_gene: TRBV11-3
CDR3aa: CASETGLAKNIQYF; CDR3nt: TGTGCCAGCGAGACAGGGCTAGCCAAAAACATTCAGTACTTC; abundance: .; j_gene: TRBJ2-4; d_gene: TRBD1; v_gene: TRBV6-5
CDR3aa: CASSPRTGGFETQYF; CDR3nt: TGTGCCAGCAGTCCGCGGACAGGGGGCTTTGAGACCCAGTACTTC; abundance: .; j_gene: TRBJ2-5; d_gene: TRBD1; v_gene: TRBV6-2/TRBV6-3
CDR3aa: CASSQGVAGGQKYF; CDR3nt: TGCGCCAGCAGCCAAGGGGTAGCGGGGGGGCAAAAGTATTTT; abundance: .; j_gene: TRBJ2-3; d_gene: TRBD2; v_gene: TRBV4-1
CDR3aa: CASTRGWGETQYF; CDR3nt: TGTGCCAGTACTCGCGGGTGGGGTGAGACCCAGTACTTC; abundance: .; j_gene: TRBJ2-5; d_gene: .; v_gene: TRBV19
CDR3aa: CASPSGAVNTEAFF; CDR3nt: TGTGCCAGCCCCAGTGGGGCGGTGAACACTGAAGCTTTCTTT; abundance: .; j_gene: TRBJ1-1; d_gene: .; v_gene: TRBV28
CDR3aa: CASSLTGGNQPQHF; CDR3nt: TGCGCCAGCAGCTTGACAGGGGGCAATCAGCCCCAGCATTTT; abundance: few; j_gene: TRBJ1-5; d_gene: TRBD1; v_gene: TRBV5-1
CDR3aa: CATSDSGTGNYGYTF; CDR3nt: TGTGCCACCAGTGATTCCGGGACAGGAAACTATGGCTACACCTTC; abundance: once; j_gene: TRBJ1-2; d_gene: TRBD1; v_gene: TRBV24-1
CDR3aa: CASSQKPGAEGNEQFF; CDR3nt: TGCGCCAGCAGCCAAAAGCCGGGGGCAGAAGGAAATGAGCAGTTCTTC; abundance: .; j_gene: TRBJ2-1; d_gene: .; v_gene: TRBV4-3
CDR3aa: CASSEAPAGVKTQYF; CDR3nt: TGTGCCAGCAGTGAAGCGCCGGCAGGGGTGAAGACCCAGTACTTC; abundance: .; j_gene: TRBJ2-5; d_gene: .; v_gene: TRBV2
CDR3aa: CASSQAGGTTEAFF; CDR3nt: TGCGCCAGCAGCCAGGCAGGCGGGACAACTGAAGCTTTCTTT; abundance: .; j_gene: TRBJ1-1; d_gene: .; v_gene: TRBV4-1
CDR3aa: CASSLPDRNSPLHF; CDR3nt: TGTGCCAGCTCACTTCCCGACAGGAATTCACCCCTCCACTTT; abundance: few; j_gene: TRBJ1-6; d_gene: .; v_gene: TRBV18
CDR3aa: CASSLGQGRANYGYTF; CDR3nt: TGTGCCAGCAGCCTCGGACAGGGGAGGGCGAACTATGGCTACACCTTC; abundance: once; j_gene: TRBJ1-2; d_gene: TRBD1; v_gene: TRBV9
CDR3aa: CASSYRGQRNQPQHF; CDR3nt: TGTGCCAGCAGTTACAGGGGACAGCGCAATCAGCCCCAGCATTTT; abundance: .; j_gene: TRBJ1-5; d_gene: TRBD1; v_gene: TRBV6-2/TRBV6-3
CDR3aa: CAISESKRTNYGYTF; CDR3nt: TGTGCCATCAGTGAGTCGAAGCGAACTAACTATGGCTACACCTTC; abundance: .; j_gene: TRBJ1-2; d_gene: .; v_gene: TRBV10-3